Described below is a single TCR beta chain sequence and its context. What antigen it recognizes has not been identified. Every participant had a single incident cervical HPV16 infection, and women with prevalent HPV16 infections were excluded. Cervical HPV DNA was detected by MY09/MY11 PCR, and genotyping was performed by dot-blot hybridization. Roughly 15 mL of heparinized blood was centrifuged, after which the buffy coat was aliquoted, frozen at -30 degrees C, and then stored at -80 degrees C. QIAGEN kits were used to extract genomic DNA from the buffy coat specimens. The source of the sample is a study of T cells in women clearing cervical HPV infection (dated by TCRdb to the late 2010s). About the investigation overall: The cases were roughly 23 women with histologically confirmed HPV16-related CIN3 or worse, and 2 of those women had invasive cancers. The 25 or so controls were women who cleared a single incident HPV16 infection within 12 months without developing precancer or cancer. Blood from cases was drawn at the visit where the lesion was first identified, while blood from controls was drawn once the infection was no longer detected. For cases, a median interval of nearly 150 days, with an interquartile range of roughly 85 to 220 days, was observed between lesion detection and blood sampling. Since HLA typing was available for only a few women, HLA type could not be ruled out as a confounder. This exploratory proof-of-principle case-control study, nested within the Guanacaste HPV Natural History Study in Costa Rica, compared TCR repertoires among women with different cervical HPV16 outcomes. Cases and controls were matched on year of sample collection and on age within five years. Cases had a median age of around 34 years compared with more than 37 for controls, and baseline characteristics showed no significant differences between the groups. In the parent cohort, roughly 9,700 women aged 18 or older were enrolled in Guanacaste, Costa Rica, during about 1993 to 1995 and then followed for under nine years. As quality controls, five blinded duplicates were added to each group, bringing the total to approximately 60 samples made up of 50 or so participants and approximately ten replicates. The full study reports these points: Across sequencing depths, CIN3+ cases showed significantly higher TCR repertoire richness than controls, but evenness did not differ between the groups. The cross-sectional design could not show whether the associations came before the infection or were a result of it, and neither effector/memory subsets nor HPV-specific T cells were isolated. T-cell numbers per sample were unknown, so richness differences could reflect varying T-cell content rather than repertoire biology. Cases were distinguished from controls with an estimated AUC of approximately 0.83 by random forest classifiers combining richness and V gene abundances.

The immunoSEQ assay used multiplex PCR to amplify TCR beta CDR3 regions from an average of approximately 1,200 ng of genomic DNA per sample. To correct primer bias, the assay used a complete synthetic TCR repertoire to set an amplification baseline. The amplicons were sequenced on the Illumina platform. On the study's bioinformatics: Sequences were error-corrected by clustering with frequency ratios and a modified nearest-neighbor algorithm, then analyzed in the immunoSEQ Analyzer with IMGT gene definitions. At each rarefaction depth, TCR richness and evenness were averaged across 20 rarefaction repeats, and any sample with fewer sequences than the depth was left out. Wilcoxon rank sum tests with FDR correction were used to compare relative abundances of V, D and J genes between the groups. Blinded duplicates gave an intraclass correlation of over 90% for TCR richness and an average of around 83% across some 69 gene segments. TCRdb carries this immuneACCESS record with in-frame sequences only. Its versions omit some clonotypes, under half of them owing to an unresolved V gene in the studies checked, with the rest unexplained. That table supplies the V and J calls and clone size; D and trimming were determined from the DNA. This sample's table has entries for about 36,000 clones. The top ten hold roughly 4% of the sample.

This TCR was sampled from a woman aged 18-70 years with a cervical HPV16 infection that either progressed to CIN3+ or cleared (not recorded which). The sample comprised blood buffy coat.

The CDR3 loop reads CASRRTGENSPLHF. The part of the CDR3 DNA that was read is TGTGCCAGCAGGAGGACAGGGGAGAATTCACCC. This sequence uses TRBV6-2 or TRBV6-3 and TRBJ1-6, with 9 middle bases fitting TRBD1. Coverage ceases 3 residues before the CDR3 finishes, and the germline J gene fills in the end. Taken from the germline V gene, the CDR1 and CDR2 loops are MNHEY and SVGEGT. Spanning cysteine to phenylalanine, the CDR3 consists of 14 amino acids. Part of the CDR3 DNA is given, 33 bases translated from base 1. After removal of 6 bases from V and 7 bases from J, the junction retains 4 bases not matched to a gene.